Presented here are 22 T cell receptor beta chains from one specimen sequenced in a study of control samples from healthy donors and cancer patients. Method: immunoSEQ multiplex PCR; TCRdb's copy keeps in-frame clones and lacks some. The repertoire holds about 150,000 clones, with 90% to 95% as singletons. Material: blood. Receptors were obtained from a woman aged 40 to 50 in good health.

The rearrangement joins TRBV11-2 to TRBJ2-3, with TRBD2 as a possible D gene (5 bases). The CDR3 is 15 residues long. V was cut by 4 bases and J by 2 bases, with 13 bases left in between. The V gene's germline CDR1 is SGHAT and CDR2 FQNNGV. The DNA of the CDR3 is TGTGCCAGCAGCTCCTTGGACTCCTCCACAGATACGCAGTATTTT. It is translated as CASSSLDSSTDTQYF.

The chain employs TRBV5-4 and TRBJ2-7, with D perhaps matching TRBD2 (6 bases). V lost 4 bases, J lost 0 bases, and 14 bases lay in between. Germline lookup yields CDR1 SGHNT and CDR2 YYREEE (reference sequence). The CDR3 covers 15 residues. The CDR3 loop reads CASSGGRESSYEQYF. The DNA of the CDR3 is TGTGCCAGCAGCGGGGGACGGGAGAGCTCCTACGAGCAGTACTTC.

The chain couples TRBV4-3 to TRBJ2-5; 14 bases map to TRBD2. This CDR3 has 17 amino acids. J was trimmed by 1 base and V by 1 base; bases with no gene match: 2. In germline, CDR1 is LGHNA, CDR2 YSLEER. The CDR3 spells CASSQGTSGGRQETQYF. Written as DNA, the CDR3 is TGCGCCAGCAGCCAAGGGACTAGCGGGGGGCGCCAAGAGACCCAGTACTTC.

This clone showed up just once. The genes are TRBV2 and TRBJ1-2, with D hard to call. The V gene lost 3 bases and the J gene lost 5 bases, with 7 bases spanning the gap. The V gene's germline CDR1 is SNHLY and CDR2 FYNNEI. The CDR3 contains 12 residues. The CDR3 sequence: CASSEDFYGYTF. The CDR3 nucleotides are TGTGCCAGCAGTGAGGACTTTTATGGCTACACCTTC.

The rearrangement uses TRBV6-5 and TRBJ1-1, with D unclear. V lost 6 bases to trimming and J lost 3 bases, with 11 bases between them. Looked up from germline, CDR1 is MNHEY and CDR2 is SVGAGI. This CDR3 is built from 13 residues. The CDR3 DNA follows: TGTGCCAGCAGCTTGCAGGTGGACACTGAAGCTTTCTTT. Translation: CASSLQVDTEAFF.

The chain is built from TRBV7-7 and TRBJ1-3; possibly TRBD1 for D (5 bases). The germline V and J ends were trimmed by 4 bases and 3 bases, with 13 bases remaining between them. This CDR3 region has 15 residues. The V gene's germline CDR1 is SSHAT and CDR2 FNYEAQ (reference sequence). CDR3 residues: CASSYLAQGGNTIYF. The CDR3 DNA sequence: TGTGCCAGCAGCTACCTCGCGCAGGGTGGAAACACCATATATTTT. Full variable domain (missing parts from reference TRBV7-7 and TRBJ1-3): GAGVSQSPRYKVTKRGQDVTLRCDPISSHATLYWYQQALGQGPEFLTYFNYEAQPDKSGLPSDRFSAERPEGSISTLTIQRTEQRDSAMYRCASSYLAQGGNTIYFGEGSWLTVV.

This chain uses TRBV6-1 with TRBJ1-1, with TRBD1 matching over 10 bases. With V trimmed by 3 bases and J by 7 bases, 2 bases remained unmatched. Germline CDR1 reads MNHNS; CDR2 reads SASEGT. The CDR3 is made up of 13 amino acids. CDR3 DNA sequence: TGTGCCAGCAGTGACCGGGACAGGGGTGAAGCTTTCTTT. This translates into CASSDRDRGEAFF.

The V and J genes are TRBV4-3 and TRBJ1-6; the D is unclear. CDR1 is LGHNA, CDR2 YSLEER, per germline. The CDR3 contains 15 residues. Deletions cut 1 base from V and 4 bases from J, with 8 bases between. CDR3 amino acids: CASSQGTDYNSPLHF. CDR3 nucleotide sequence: TGCGCCAGCAGCCAAGGGACGGATTATAATTCACCCCTCCACTTT.

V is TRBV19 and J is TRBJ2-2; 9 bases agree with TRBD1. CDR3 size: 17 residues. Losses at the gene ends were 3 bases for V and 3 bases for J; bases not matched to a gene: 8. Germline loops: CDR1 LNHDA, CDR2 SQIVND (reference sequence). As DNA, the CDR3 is TGTGCCAGTAGTATCATGGGGACAGGGATTCACACCGGGGAGCTGTTTTTT. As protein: CASSIMGTGIHTGELFF.

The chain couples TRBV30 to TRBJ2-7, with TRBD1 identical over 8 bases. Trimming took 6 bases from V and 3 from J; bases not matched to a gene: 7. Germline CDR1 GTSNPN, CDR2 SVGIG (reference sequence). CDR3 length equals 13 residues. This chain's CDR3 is CACPGQANYEQYF. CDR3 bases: TGTGCCTGCCCGGGACAGGCGAACTACGAGCAGTACTTC.

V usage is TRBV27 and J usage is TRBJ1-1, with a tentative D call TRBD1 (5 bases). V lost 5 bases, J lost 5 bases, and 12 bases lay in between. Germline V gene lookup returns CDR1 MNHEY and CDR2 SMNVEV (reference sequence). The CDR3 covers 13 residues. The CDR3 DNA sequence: TGTGCCAGCAGTCAGGCAGGGAGGACTGAAGCTTTCTTT. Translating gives CASSQAGRTEAFF.

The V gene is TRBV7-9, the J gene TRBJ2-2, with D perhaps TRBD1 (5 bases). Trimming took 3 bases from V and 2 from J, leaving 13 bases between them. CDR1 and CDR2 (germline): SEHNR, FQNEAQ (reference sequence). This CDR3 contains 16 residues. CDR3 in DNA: TGTGCCAGCAGCTTTCGGACAACCGAAAACACCGGGGAGCTGTTTTTT. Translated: CASSFRTTENTGELFF.

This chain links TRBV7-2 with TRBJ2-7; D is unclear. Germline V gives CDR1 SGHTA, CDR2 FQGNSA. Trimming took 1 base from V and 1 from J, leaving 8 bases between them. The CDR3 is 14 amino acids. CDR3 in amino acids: CASSLVVSSYEQYF. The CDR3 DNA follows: TGTGCCAGCAGCTTAGTTGTTTCGTCCTACGAGCAGTACTTC.

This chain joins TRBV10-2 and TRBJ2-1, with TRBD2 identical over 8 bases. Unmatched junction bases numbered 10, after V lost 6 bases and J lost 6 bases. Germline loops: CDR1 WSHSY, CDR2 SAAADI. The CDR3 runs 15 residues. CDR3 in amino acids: CASRKAGGQGNEQFF. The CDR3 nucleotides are TGCGCCAGCAGAAAGGCGGGGGGCCAAGGCAATGAGCAGTTCTTC.

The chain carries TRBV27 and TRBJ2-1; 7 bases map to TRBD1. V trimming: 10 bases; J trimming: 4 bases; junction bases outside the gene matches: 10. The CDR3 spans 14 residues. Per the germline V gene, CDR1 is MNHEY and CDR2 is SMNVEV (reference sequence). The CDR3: CATKTGEIYNEQFF. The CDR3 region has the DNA TGTGCCACCAAAACAGGGGAGATATACAATGAGCAGTTCTTC.

For the CDR3, the DNA is TGTGCCAGCAGTTTCGGCCGTAACAATGAGCAGTTCTTC. Protein product: CASSFGRNNEQFF. This sequence joins TRBV12-3 or TRBV12-4 and TRBJ2-1; D not certain. This CDR3 has 13 residues. Trimming removed 3 bases at V and 5 bases at J, with 8 bases between.

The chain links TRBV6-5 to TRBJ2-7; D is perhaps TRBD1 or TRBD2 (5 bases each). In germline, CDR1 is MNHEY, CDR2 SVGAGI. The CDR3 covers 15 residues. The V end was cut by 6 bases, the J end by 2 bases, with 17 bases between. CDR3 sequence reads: CASRQNRDATYEQYF. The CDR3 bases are TGTGCCAGCAGACAGAACCGGGACGCTACCTACGAGCAGTACTTC.

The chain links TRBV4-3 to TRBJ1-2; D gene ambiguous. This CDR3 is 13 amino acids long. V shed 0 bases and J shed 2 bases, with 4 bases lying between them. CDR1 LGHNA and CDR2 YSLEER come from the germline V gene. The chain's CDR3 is CASSQEENYGYTF. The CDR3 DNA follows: TGCGCCAGCAGCCAAGAGGAGAACTATGGCTACACCTTC.

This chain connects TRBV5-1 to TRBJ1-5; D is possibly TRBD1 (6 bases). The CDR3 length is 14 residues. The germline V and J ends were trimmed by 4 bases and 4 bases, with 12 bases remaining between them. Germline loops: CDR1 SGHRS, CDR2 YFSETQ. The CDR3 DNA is TGCGCCAGCAGCCCGACAGGAGGGAATCAGCCCCAGCATTTT. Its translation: CASSPTGGNQPQHF.

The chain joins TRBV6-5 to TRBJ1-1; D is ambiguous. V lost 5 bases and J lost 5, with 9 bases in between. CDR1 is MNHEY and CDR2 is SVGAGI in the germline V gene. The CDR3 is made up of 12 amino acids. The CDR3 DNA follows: TGTGCCAGCAGTCCCGGGTGGACTGAAGCTTTCTTT. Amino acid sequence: CASSPGWTEAFF.

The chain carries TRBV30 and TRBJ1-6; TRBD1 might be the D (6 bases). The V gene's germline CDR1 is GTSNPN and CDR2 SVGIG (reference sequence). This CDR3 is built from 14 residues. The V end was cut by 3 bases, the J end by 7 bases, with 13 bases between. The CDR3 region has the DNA TGTGCCTGGAGCGGGGGGCGAACCAATTCACCCCTCCACTTT. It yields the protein CAWSGGRTNSPLHF.

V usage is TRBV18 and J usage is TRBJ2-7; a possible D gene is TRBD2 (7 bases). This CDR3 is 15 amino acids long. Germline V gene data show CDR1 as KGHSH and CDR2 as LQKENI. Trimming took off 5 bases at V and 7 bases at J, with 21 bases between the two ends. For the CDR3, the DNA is TGTGCCAGCTCAACAGACAGGACTAGGTTGGGGGAGCAGTACTTC. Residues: CASSTDRTRLGEQYF.